This T cell receptor (beta chain) originates from a study of cytomegalovirus exposure and HLA in healthy donors. The overall study: Around 180 million T cells yielded 120 million or so unique TCR beta sequences, as an earlier analysis found.

The germline V gene encodes CDR1 SGHNT and CDR2 YYREEE (reference sequence). V was trimmed by 1 base and J by 2 bases, leaving 10 bases between them. This CDR3 contains 16 residues. 13 Jbeta primers and 60 Vbeta primers were used for the PCR. Measured with immunoSEQ multiplex PCR; TCRdb has only the in-frame clones, and not every one. The sample contains roughly 200,000 clones, 70% to 90% of which appear only once. In the case of this clone: What it recognizes is unknown.

General observations from the study: A previous analysis found most TCR beta V segments productive roughly 87% or roughly 30% of the time. Later analysis showed most CMV-associated TCR beta chains appearing HLA-restricted.

The TCR was taken from a woman aged 45-65 years in good health and CMV-seronegative. The sequenced sample consisted of PBMCs. The chain uses TRBV5-4 and TRBJ2-6, with TRBD2 as a possible D gene (6 bases). In nucleotides, the CDR3 is TGTGCCAGCAGCTTGCCCGGGGAGGCTGGGGCCAACGTCCTGACTTTC. This translates into CASSLPGEAGANVLTF.